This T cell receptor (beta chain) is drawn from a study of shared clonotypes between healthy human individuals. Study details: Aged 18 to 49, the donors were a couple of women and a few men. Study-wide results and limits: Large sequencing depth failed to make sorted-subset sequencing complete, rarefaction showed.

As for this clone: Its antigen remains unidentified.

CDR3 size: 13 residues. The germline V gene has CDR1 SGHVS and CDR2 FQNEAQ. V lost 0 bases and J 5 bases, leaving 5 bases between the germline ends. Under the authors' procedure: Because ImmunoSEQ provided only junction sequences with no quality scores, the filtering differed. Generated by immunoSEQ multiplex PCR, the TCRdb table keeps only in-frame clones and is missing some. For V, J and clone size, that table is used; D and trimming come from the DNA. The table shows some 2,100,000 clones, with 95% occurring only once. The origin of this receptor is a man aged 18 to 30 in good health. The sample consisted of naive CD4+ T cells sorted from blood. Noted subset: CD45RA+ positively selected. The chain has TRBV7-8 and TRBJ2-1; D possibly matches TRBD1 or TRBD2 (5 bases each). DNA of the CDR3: TGTGCCAGCAGCTTAGCGGGACACAATGAGCAGTTCTTC. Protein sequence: CASSLAGHNEQFF. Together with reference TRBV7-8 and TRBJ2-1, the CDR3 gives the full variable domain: GAGVSQSPRYKVAKRGQDVALRCDPISGHVSLFWYQQALGQGPEFLTYFQNEAQLDKSGLPSDRFFAERPEGSVSTLKIQRTQQEDSAVYLCASSLAGHNEQFFGPGTRLTVL.